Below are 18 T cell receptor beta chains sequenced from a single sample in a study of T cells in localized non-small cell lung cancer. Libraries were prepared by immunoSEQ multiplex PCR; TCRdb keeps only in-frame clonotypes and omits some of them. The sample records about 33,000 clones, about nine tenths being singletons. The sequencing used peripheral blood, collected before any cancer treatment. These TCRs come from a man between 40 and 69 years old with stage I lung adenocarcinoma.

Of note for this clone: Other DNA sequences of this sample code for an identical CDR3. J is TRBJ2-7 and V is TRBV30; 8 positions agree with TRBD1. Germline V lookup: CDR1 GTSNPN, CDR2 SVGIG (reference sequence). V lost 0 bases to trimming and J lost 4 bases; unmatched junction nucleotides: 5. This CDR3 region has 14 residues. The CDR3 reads CAWSVGQGAYEQYF. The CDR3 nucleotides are TGTGCCTGGAGTGTAGGGCAGGGGGCTTACGAGCAGTACTTC.

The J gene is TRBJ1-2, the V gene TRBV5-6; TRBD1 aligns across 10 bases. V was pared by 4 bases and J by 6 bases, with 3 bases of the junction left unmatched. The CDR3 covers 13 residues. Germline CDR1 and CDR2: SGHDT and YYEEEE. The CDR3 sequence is CASSIDRGHGYTF. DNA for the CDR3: TGTGCCAGCAGCATCGACAGGGGGCATGGCTACACCTTC.

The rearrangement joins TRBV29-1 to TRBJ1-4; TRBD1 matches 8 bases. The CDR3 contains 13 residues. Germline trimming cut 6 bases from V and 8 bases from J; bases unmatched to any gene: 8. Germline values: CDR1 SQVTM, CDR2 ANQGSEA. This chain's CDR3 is CSVARGRGEKLFF. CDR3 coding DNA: TGCAGCGTCGCCAGGGGGCGAGGCGAAAAACTGTTTTTT. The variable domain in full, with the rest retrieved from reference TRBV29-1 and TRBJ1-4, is SAVISQKPSRDICQRGTSLTIQCQVDSQVTMMFWYRQQPGQSLTLIATANQGSEATYESGFVIDKFPISRPNLTFSTLTVSNMSPEDSSIYLCSVARGRGEKLFFGSGTQLSVL.

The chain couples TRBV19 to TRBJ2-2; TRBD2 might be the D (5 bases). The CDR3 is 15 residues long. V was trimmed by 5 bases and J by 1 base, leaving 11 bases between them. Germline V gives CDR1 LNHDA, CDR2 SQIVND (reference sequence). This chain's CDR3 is CASSLRGLNTGELFF. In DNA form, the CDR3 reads TGTGCCAGTAGTTTACGGGGATTGAACACCGGGGAGCTGTTTTTT.

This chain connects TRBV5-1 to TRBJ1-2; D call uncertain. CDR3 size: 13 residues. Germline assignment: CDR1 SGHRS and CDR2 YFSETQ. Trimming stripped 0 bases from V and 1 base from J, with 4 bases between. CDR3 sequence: CASSLDGNYGYTF. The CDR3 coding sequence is TGCGCCAGCAGCTTGGACGGTAACTATGGCTACACCTTC.

CDR3 coding DNA: TGTGCCAGCAGCTCAACACAGGGTGGTGTGACCCAGTACTTC. Protein sequence: CASSSTQGGVTQYF. This chain uses TRBV5-5 with TRBJ2-5, with D perhaps matching TRBD1 (6 bases). Germline loops: CDR1 SGHKS, CDR2 YYEKEE (reference sequence). The CDR3 consists of 14 residues. The germline V and J ends were trimmed by 3 bases and 7 bases, with 16 bases remaining between them. Full variable domain (outside the CDR3, taken from reference TRBV5-5 and TRBJ2-5): DAGVTQSPTHLIKTRGQQVTLRCSPISGHKSVSWYQQVLGQGPQFIFQYYEKEERGRGNFPDRFSARQFPNYSSELNVNALLLGDSALYLCASSSTQGGVTQYFGPGTRLLVL.

CDR3 loop: CASSIDGSTGQGAFTDTQYF. The CDR3 DNA reads as TGTGCCAGTAGTATAGATGGATCGACGGGACAGGGGGCATTCACAGATACGCAGTATTTT. The chain carries TRBV19 and TRBJ2-3; 12 nucleotides agree with TRBD1. This CDR3 contains 20 residues. Losses at the gene ends were 0 bases for V and 2 bases for J; bases not matched to a gene: 12. In germline, CDR1 is LNHDA, CDR2 SQIVND (reference sequence).

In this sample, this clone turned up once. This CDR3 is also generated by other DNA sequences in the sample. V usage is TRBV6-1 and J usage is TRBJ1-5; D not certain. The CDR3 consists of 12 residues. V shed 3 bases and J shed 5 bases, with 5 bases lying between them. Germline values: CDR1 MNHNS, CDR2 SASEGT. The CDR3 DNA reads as TGTGCCAGCAGTGACTGGGATCAGCCCCAGCATTTT. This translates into CASSDWDQPQHF.

CDR3 nucleotides: TGTGCCTGGAGTCTCCCGACAGACTACGAGCAGTACTTC. Encoded protein: CAWSLPTDYEQYF. The rearrangement links TRBV30 to TRBJ2-7; D might be TRBD1 (5 bases). Germline CDR1 reads GTSNPN; CDR2 reads SVGIG (reference sequence). The V end lost 2 bases, the J end lost 3 bases, and 11 bases lay between the germline ends. CDR3 length equals 13 residues.

CDR3: CASSYSHGTNNQPQHF. The CDR3, as DNA: TGTGCCAGCAGTTACTCTCACGGGACAAACAATCAGCCCCAGCATTTT. The genes are TRBV6-6 and TRBJ1-5; tentative D call: TRBD1 (6 bases). The CDR3 consists of 16 residues. Between the trimmed V and J ends, which lost 0 bases and 3 bases, there was a span of 12 bases. Germline V gene sequence: CDR1 MNHNY, CDR2 SVGAGI (reference sequence).

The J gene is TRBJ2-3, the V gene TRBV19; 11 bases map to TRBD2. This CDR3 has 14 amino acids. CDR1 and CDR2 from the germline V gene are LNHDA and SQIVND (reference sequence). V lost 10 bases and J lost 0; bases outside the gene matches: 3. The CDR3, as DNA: TGTGCCACCTGGACTAGCGGGAGCACAGATACGCAGTATTTT. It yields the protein CATWTSGSTDTQYF.

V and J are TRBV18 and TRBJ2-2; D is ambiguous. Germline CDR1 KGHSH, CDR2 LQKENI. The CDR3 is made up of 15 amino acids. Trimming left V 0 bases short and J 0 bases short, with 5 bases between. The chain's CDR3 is CASSPPSANTGELFF. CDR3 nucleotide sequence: TGTGCCAGCTCACCACCTTCTGCGAACACCGGGGAGCTGTTTTTT. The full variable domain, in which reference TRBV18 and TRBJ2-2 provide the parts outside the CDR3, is NAGVMQNPRHLVRRRGQEARLRCSPMKGHSHVYWYRQLPEEGLKFMVYLQKENIIDESGMPKERFSAEFPKEGPSILRIQQVVRGDSAAYFCASSPPSANTGELFFGEGSRLTVL.

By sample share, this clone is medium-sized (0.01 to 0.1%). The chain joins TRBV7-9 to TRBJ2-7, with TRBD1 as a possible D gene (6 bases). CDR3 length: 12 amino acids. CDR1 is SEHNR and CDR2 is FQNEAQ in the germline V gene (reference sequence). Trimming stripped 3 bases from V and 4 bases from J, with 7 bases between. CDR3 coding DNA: TGTGCCAGCAGCTTCCAGGGGTACGAGCAGTACTTC. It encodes CASSFQGYEQYF.

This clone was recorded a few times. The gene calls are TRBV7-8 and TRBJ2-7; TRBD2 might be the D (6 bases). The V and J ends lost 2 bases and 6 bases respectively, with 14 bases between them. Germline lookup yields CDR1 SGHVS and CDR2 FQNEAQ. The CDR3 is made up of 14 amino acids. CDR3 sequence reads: CASSLLRQGGEQYF. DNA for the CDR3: TGTGCCAGCAGCTTATTACGGCAGGGAGGCGAGCAGTACTTC.

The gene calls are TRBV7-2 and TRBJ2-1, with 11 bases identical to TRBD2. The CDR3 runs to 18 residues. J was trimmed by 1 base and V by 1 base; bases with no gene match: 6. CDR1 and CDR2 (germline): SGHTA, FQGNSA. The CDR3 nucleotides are TGTGCCAGCAGCTTAGTCGGGCTAGCGGGGGGATCCTACAATGAGCAGTTCTTC. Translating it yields CASSLVGLAGGSYNEQFF.

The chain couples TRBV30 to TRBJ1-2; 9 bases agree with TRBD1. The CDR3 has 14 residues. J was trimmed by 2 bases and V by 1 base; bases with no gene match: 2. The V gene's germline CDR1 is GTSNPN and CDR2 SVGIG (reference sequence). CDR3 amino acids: CAWSAQGANYGYTF. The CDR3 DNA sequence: TGTGCCTGGAGTGCACAGGGGGCCAACTATGGCTACACCTTC.

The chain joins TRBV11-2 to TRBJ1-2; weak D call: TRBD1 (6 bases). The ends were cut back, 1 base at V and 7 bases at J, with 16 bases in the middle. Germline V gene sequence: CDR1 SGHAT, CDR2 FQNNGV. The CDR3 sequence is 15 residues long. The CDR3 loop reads CASSLVSGGWGGYTF. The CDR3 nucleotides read TGTGCCAGCAGCTTAGTATCCGGGGGCTGGGGTGGCTACACCTTC.

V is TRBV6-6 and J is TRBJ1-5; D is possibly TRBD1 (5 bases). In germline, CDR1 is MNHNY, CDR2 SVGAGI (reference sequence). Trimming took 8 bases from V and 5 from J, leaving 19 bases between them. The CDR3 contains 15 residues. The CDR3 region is CASHNLQGIHQPQHF. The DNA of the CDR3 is TGTGCCAGCCACAACCTTCAGGGTATACATCAGCCCCAGCATTTT.